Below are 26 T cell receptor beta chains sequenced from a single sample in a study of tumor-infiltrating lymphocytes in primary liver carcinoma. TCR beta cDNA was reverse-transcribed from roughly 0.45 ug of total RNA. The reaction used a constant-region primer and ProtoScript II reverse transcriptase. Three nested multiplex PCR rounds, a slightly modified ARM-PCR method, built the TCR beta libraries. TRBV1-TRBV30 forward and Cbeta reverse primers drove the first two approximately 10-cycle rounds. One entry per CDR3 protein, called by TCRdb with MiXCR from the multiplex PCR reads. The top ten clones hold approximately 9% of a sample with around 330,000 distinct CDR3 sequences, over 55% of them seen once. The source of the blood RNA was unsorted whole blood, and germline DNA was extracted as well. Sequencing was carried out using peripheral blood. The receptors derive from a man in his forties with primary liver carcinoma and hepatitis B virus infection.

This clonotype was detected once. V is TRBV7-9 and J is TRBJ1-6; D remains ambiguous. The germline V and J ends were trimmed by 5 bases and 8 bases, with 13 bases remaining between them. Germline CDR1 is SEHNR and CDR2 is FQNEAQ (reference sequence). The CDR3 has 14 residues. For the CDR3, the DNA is TGTGCCAGCAGCCAGGCGAATAGGTATTCACCCCTCCACTTT. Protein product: CASSQANRYSPLHF.

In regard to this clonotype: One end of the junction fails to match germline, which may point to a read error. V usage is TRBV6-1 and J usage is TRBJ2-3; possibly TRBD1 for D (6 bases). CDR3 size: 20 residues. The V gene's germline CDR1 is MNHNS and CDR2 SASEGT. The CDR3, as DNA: TGTGCCAGCAGTGAGTTCCCGGGACACACTAATCAAGCTAGCACATATACGCAGTATTTT. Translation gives CASSEFPGHTNQASTYTQYF.

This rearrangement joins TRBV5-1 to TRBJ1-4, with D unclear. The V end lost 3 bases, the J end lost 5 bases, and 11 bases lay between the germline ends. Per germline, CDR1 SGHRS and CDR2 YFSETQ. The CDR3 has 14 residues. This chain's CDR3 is CASSWSQGNEKLFF. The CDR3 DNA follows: TGCGCCAGCAGCTGGTCCCAAGGAAATGAAAAACTGTTTTTT.

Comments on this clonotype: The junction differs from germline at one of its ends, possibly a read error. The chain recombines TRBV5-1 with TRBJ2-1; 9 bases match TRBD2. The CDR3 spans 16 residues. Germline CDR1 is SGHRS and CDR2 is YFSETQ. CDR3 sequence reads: CASSQGRLAGMDEQIF. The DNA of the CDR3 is TGCGCCAGCAGCCAAGGCAGGCTAGCGGGAATGGATGAGCAGATCTTC.

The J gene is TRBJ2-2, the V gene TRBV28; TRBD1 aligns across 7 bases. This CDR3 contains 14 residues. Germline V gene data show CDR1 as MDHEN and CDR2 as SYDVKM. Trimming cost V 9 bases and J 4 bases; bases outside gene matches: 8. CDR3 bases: TGTGCCAGTAGACTCGGGACAGTCACCGGGGAGCTGTTTTTT. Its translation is CASRLGTVTGELFF. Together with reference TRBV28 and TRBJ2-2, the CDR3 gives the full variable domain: DVKVTQSSRYLVKRTGEKVFLECVQDMDHENMFWYRQDPGLGLRLIYFSYDVKMKEKGDIPEGYSVSREKKERFSLILESASTNQTSMYLCASRLGTVTGELFFGEGSRLTVL.

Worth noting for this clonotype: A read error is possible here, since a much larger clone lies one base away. The CDR3 DNA reads as TGCGCCAGCAGCCAAGATGGGGGTTATGGCTACGCCTTC. This codes for CASSQDGGYGYAF. The gene calls are TRBV4-3 and TRBJ1-2, with a tentative D call TRBD1 (5 bases). This CDR3 is built from 13 residues. The germline V gene has CDR1 LGHNA and CDR2 YSLEER.

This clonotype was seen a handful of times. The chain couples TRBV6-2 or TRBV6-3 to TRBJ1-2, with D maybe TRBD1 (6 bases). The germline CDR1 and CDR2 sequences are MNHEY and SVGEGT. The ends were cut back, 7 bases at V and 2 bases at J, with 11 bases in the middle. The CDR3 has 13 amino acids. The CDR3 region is CASKLRGNYGYTF. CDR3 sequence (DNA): TGTGCCAGCAAATTAAGGGGGAACTATGGCTACACCTTC.

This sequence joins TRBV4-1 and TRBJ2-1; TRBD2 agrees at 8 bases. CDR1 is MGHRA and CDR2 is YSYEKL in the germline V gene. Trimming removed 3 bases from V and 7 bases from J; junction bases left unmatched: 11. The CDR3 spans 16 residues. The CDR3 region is CASSQKGLVVSNEQFF. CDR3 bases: TGCGCCAGCAGCCAGAAGGGACTAGTGGTATCTAATGAGCAGTTCTTC.

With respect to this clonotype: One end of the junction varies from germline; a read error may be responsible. The CDR3 loop is CGSSYKETQYF. CDR3 nucleotides: TGTGGCAGCAGTTACAAGGAGACCCAGTACTTC. This sequence joins TRBV6-5 and TRBJ2-5; D is undetermined. This CDR3 contains 11 residues. CDR1 is MNHEY, CDR2 SVGAGI, per germline.

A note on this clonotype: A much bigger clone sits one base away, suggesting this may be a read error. The CDR3 DNA reads as TGTGCCTGCAGTTACGAAGACAGGGGAAACACCATATATTTT. Protein product: CACSYEDRGNTIYF. The rearrangement uses TRBV6-6 and TRBJ1-3; D might be TRBD1 (6 bases). This CDR3 region has 14 residues. Germline V CDR1 and CDR2: MNHNY, SVGAGI (reference sequence).

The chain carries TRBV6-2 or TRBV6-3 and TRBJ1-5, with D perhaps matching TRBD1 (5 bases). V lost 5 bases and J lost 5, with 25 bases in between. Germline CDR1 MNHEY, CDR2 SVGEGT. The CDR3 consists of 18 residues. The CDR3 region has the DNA TGTGCCAGCAGTACCAAAATGAGACAGAAGCGTAACGATCAGCCCCAGCATTTT. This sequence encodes CASSTKMRQKRNDQPQHF.

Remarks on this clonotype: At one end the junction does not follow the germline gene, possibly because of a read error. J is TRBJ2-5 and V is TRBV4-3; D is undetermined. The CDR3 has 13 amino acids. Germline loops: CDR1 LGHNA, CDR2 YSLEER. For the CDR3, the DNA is TGCGCCAACAGCCAATTTGCCGGGGAGACCCAGTACTTC. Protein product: CANSQFAGETQYF.

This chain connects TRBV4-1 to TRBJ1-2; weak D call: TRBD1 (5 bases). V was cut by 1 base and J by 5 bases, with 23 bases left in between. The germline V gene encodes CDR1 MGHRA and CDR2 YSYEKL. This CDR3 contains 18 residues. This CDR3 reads CASSQGFFRVGECYGYTF. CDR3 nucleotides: TGCGCCAGCAGCCAAGGGTTCTTCAGGGTCGGTGAATGTTATGGCTACACCTTC.

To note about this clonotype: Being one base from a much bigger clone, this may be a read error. The CDR3 coding sequence is TGTGCCAGCAGCTTACAGCGCCCCAACAGTGAGCAGTTCTTC. Translation gives CASSLQRPNSEQFF. This chain links TRBV7-8 with TRBJ2-1; D is ambiguous. V was pared by 2 bases and J by 9 bases, with 14 bases between. Germline lookup yields CDR1 SGHVS and CDR2 FQNEAQ. This CDR3 contains 14 residues.

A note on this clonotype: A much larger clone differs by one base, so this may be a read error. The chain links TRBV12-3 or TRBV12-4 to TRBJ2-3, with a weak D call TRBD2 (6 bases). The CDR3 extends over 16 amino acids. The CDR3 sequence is CASTPGLSSFTETQYF. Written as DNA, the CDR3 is TGTGCCAGCACCCCGGGACTTAGTTCCTTCACAGAAACGCAGTATTTT.

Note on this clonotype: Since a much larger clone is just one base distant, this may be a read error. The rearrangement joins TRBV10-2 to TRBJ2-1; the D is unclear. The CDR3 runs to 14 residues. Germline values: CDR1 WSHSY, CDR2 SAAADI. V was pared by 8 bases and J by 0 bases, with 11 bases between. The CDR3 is CASCGVSSYNEQFF. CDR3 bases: TGCGCCAGCTGTGGGGTGAGCTCCTACAATGAGCAGTTCTTC.

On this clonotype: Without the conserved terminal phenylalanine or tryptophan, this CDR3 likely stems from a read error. In DNA form, the CDR3 reads TGTGCCAGCAGTTACGGGACTAGCGACGCAGACACGCAGTATTCT. It yields the protein CASSYGTSDADTQYS. The genes are TRBV6-5 and TRBJ2-3, with TRBD2 matching over 10 bases. The CDR3 has 15 residues. Germline CDR1 is MNHEY and CDR2 is SVGAGI.

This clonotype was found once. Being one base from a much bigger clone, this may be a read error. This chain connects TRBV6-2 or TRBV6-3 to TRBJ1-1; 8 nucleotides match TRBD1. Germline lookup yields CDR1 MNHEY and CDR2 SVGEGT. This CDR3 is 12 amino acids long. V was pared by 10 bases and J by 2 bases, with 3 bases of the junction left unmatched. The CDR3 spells CANRGANTEAFF. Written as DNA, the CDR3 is TGTGCCAACAGGGGGGCTAACACTGAAGCTTTCTTT.

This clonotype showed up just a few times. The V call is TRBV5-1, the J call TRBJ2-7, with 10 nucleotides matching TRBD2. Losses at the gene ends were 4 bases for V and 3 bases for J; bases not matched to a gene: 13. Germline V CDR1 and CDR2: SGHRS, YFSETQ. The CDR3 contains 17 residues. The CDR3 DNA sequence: TGCGCCAGCAGCGGAGCGCCTGGGACTAGCGCCCTCTACGAGCAGTACTTC. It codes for CASSGAPGTSALYEQYF.

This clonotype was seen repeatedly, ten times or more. CDR3 coding DNA: TGTGCCAGCAGAAAGGGACTAGCGGGGGGGTACCAAGAGACCCAGTACTTC. Amino acid sequence: CASRKGLAGGYQETQYF. This rearrangement joins TRBV6-5 to TRBJ2-5; 16 nucleotides match TRBD2. The J segment lost 0 bases and the V segment lost 6 bases, leaving 4 bases of the junction unmatched. Germline lookup yields CDR1 MNHEY and CDR2 SVGAGI. CDR3 length: 17 amino acids.

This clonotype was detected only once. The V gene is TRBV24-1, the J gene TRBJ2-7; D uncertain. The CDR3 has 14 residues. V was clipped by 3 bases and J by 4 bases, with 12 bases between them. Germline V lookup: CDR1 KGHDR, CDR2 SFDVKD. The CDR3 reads CATSDPSRTYEQYF. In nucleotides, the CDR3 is TGTGCCACCAGTGATCCATCGAGGACGTACGAGCAGTACTTC.

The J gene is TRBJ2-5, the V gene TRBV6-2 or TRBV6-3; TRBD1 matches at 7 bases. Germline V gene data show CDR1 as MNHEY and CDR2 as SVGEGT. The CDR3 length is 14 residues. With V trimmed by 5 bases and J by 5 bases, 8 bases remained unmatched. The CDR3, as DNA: TGTGCCAGCAGTCCCGACAGGGTAATGGAGACCCAGTACTTC. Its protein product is CASSPDRVMETQYF.

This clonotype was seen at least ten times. The CDR3 DNA follows: TGTGCCAGCAGTCTGACAGGGTTAAATTCACCCCTCCACTTT. Residues: CASSLTGLNSPLHF. The genes are TRBV6-1 and TRBJ1-6; TRBD1 agrees at 7 bases. The length of the CDR3 is 14 residues. The V and J ends lost 5 bases and 7 bases, in that order; junction bases with no gene match: 5. Germline CDR1 MNHNS, CDR2 SASEGT.

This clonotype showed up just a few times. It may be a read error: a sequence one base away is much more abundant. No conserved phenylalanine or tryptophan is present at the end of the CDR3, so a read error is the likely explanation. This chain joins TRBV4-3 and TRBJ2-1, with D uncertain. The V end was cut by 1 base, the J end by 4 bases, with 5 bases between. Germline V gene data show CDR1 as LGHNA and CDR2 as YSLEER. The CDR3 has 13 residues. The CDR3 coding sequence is TGCGCCAGCAGCCAAGGATCATACAATGAGCAGTTCTTA. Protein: CASSQGSYNEQFL.

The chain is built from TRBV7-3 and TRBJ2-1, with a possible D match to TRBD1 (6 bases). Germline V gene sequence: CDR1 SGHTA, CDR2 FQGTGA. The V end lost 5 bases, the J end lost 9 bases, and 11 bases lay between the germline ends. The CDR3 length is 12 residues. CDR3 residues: CASSTTGIEQFF. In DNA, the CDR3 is TGTGCCAGCAGCACTACAGGGATTGAGCAGTTCTTC.

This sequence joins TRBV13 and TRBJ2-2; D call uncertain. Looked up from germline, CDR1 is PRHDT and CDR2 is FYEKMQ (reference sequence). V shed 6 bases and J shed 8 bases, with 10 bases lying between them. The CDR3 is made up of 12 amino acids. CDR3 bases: TGTGCCAGCAGTTCTTCTGCGGGGGAGCTGTTTTTT. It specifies CASSSSAGELFF. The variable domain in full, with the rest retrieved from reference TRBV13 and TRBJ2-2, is AAGVIQSPRHLIKEKRETATLKCYPIPRHDTVYWYQQGPGQDPQFLISFYEKMQSDKGSIPDRFSAQQFSDYHSELNMSSLELGDSALYFCASSSSAGELFFGEGSRLTVL.